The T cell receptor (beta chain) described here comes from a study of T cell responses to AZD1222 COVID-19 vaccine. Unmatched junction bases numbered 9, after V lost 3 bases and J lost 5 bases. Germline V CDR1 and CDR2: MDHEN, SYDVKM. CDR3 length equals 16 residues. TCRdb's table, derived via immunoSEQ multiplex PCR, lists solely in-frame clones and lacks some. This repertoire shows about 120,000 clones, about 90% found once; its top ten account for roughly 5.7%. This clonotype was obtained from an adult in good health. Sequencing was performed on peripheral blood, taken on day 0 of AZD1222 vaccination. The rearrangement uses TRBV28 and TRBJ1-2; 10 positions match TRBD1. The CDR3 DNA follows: TGTGCCAGCAGTTTCCCGACCGGGACAGGGGAGTATGGCTACACCTTC. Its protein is CASSFPTGTGEYGYTF.